The clone carrying this T cell receptor (beta chain) was seen many times. No antigen is known for it. Time point indicated: healthy volunteer bleed at 6 weeks. From whole blood left unfractionated, total RNA was extracted. The CDR3 totals 19 residues. After removal of 5 bases from V and 0 bases from J, the junction contained 16 bases not matched to a gene. This sample stems from a study of human T cells and chemical hapten exposure. Findings of the study overall: With regard to DPC sensitization, TCRs above 1 in 1000 frequency did not change.

Attachment of unique molecular identifiers to individual cDNA molecules was performed in the library. Original data processing: From about 20,000 to 690,000 TCRs were found per sample, with a median of about 100,000. Each CDR3 protein gets one entry after TCRdb re-called the RACE reads with MiXCR. These V and J calls originate from TCRdb's pipeline instead of the authors' own analysis. The sample has 75,000 to 80,000 distinct CDR3 sequences, about 8.6% seen once. This receptor was obtained from a female donor in good health. Some clones in this sample may be carry-over from other donors' samples. The sequenced sample was whole blood. The rearrangement uses TRBV12-3 or TRBV12-4 and TRBJ1-5; TRBD1 aligns across 7 bases. CDR3 in DNA: TGTGCCAGCAGTCCTCGGACAGGCGGGTATATATATAGCAATCAGCCCCAGCATTTT. This translates into CASSPRTGGYIYSNQPQHF.